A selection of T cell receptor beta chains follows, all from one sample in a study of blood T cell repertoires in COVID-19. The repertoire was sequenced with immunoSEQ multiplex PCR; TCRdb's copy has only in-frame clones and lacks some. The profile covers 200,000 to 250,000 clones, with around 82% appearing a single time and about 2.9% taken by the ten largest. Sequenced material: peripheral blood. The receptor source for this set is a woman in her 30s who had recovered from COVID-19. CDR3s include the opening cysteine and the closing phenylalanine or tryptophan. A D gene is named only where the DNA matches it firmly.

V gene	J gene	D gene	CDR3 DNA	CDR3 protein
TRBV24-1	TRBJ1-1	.	TGTGCCACCAGAGAGAATATGAACACTGAAGCTTTCTTT	CATRENMNTEAFF
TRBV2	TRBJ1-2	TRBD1	TGTGCCAGCAGTGGCCAGGGGGTCTACTATGGCTACACCTTC	CASSGQGVYYGYTF
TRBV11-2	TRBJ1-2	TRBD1	TGTGCCAGCAGCTCCAGGGGGATGTCTCACTATGGCTACACCTTC	CASSSRGMSHYGYTF
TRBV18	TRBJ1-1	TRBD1	TGTGCCAGCTCACTAACAGGGGGGATCATGAACACTGAAGCTTTCTTT	CASSLTGGIMNTEAFF
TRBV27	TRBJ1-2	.	TGTGCCAGCAGTTTATATGGGCACTACACCTTC	CASSLYGHYTF
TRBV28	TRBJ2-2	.	TGTGCCAGCAGTTTGACAGGGAACACCGGGGAGCTGTTTTTT	CASSLTGNTGELFF
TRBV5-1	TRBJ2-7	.	TGCGCCAGCAGCTCGGAGGCGGACGAGCAGTACTTC	CASSSEADEQYF
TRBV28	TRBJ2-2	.	TGTGCCAGCAGTCCCCCCGGACAGCCCTTATCTACGCTGTTTTTT	CASSPPGQPLSTLFF
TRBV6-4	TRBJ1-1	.	TGTGCCAGCAGTGACGACCGGGGGGAAGCTTTCTTT	CASSDDRGEAFF
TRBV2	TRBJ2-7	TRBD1	TGTGCCAGCAGCTACGACAGGGAGTGGTACGAGCAGTACTTC	CASSYDREWYEQYF
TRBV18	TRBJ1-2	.	TGTGCCAGCTCACTACTCGCAGGGCAGGGCTATGGCTACACCTTC	CASSLLAGQGYGYTF
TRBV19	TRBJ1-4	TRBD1	TGTGCCAGTACCCAAAAAGGGGTCGGGACAGGGTTTAATGAAAAACTGTTTTTT	CASTQKGVGTGFNEKLFF
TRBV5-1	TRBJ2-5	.	TGCGCCAGCAGCTCGTGGGGGGGCAGGGAAGAGACCCAGTACTTC	CASSSWGGREETQYF
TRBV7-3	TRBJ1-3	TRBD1	TGTGCCAGCAGCTTAACAGGGACAGGGACGGACACCATATATTTT	CASSLTGTGTDTIYF